These 26 T cell receptor beta chains originate from one sample sequenced in a study of Graves' ophthalmopathy and Graves' hyperthyroidism. Beta-chain TCR CDR3 regions were amplified from RNA transcripts. The library came from an HTBI-primed first-round RT-PCR and a second-round multiplex PCR. TCRdb ran MiXCR on the multiplex PCR reads and lists one entry per CDR3 protein. Among about 370,000 distinct CDR3 sequences listed, about a sixth were seen once. Sample: peripheral blood. Receptor source: an adult woman with stable Graves' hyperthyroidism.

There are a few counts of this clonotype. The chain links TRBV12-3 or TRBV12-4 to TRBJ2-2, with 8 bases lining up with TRBD1. This CDR3 is built from 17 residues. Germline trimming cut 6 bases from V and 1 base from J; bases unmatched to any gene: 10. CDR3 DNA sequence: TGTGCCAGCAGCCAGGGGGCAGGGACCCAGAACACCGGGGAGCTGTTTTTT. Encoded protein: CASSQGAGTQNTGELFF.

In this sample, this clonotype turned up many times. The CDR3 DNA sequence: TGCAGTGCTAGAGGGGATTTGTGGGAGTCACCCCTCCACTTT. It is translated as CSARGDLWESPLHF. V and J are TRBV20-1 and TRBJ1-6; D gene unclear. Germline V gives CDR1 DFQATT, CDR2 SNEGSKA (reference sequence). The CDR3 contains 14 residues. The V end was cut by 1 base, the J end by 10 bases, with 14 bases between.

Ten or more counts support this clonotype. V and J are TRBV27 and TRBJ2-2; D is perhaps TRBD1 or TRBD2 (5 bases each). Trimming took off 5 bases at V and 5 bases at J, with 15 bases between the two ends. Germline V gene sequence: CDR1 MNHEY, CDR2 SMNVEV (reference sequence). This CDR3 comprises 15 residues. The CDR3 protein is CASSTQGGGTGELFF. The CDR3 nucleotides are TGTGCCAGCAGTACCCAGGGTGGGGGTACCGGGGAGCTGTTTTTT.

This clonotype appeared a few times. The chain recombines TRBV18 with TRBJ2-7; the match to TRBD1 covers 8 bases. The CDR3 totals 15 residues. Germline assignment: CDR1 KGHSH and CDR2 LQKENI. V shed 3 bases, J shed 0 bases, and the junction held 4 bases outside the gene matches. The chain's CDR3 is CASSPDRGASYEQYF. Here the CDR3 DNA reads TGTGCCAGCTCACCCGACAGGGGCGCCTCCTACGAGCAGTACTTC.

The chain links TRBV6-4 to TRBJ2-7; D is possibly TRBD1 (5 bases). CDR1 and CDR2 from the germline V gene are MRHNA and SNTAGT. The V end was cut by 4 bases, the J end by 0 bases, with 13 bases between. The CDR3 has 15 amino acids. The CDR3: CASSGQHSISYEQYF. The CDR3 DNA is TGTGCCAGCAGTGGACAGCACAGCATCTCCTACGAGCAGTACTTC.

This clonotype has a count of ten or more. The chain uses TRBV5-1 and TRBJ1-6, with a possible D match to TRBD1 (6 bases). CDR3 length equals 15 residues. V lost 4 bases to trimming and J lost 7 bases, with 15 bases between them. Per the germline V gene, CDR1 is SGHRS and CDR2 is YFSETQ. This CDR3 is CASSLGRGENSPLHF. The CDR3 DNA reads TGCGCCAGCAGCCTTGGCAGGGGCGAAAATTCACCCCTCCACTTT.

V and J are TRBV11-2 and TRBJ2-3; perhaps TRBD2 as D (5 bases). From germline, CDR1 is SGHAT and CDR2 FQNNGV. The CDR3 is 14 amino acids. The CDR3 DNA reads as TGTGCAGCTAGTCAGACGGGGAAAGTTGATACGCAGTATTTT. Translation gives CAASQTGKVDTQYF.

This chain joins TRBV6-1 and TRBJ1-2; D not certain. V was clipped by 5 bases and J by 8 bases, with 9 bases between them. CDR1 MNHNS and CDR2 SASEGT come from the germline V gene. The CDR3 covers 11 residues. The CDR3 DNA sequence: TGTGCCAGCAGTCCGCCTGGGGGCTACACCTTC. This codes for CASSPPGGYTF.

This clonotype was observed at least ten times. V usage is TRBV6-2 or TRBV6-3 and J usage is TRBJ1-5; D is perhaps TRBD1 (5 bases). This CDR3 comprises 19 residues. Trimming shortened V by 0 bases and J by 1 base, and 19 bases separated the two germline ends. CDR1 is MNHEY and CDR2 is SVGEGT in the germline V gene. CDR3 sequence (DNA): TGTGCCAGCAGTTACTCGTGGGCTCTCAGGGTTCTGAGCAATCAGCCCCAGCATTTT. Translated: CASSYSWALRVLSNQPQHF.

The chain uses TRBV15 and TRBJ2-1, with 13 nucleotides matching TRBD2. The V gene end was trimmed by 5 bases and the J gene end by 11 bases; junction bases not matched to a gene: 9. The germline V gene has CDR1 LNHNV and CDR2 YYDKDF (reference sequence). This CDR3 region has 15 residues. The CDR3 is CATSRWTSGSLQQFF. CDR3 nucleotide sequence: TGTGCCACCAGCCGTTGGACTAGCGGGAGTCTTCAGCAGTTCTTC.

This clonotype was found a few times. This chain links TRBV7-2 with TRBJ1-1; the D is unclear. CDR1 and CDR2 from the germline V gene are SGHTA and FQGNSA. The CDR3 is 14 residues long. V lost 0 bases, J lost 4 bases, and 9 bases lay in between. The CDR3 spells CASSLALHATEAFF. The CDR3 DNA sequence: TGTGCCAGCAGCTTAGCGCTTCACGCCACTGAAGCTTTCTTT. The entire variable domain, with the rest obtained from reference TRBV7-2 and TRBJ1-1, is as follows: GAGVSQSPSNKVTEKGKDVELRCDPISGHTALYWYRQSLGQGLEFLIYFQGNSAPDKSGLPSDRFSAERTGGSVSTLTIQRTQQEDSAVYLCASSLALHATEAFFGQGTRLTVV.

This clonotype was recorded many times. The V call is TRBV11-2, the J call TRBJ2-6, with unresolved D. V shed 5 bases and J shed 4 bases, with 18 bases lying between them. Germline V gene sequence: CDR1 SGHAT, CDR2 FQNNGV. The CDR3 spans 17 residues. The CDR3 region has the DNA TGTGCCAGCAGCCCACGAAGAACCCAAAGGGGGGCCAACGTCCTGACTTTC. It encodes CASSPRRTQRGANVLTF.

This clonotype was found many times. This chain connects TRBV2 to TRBJ2-5; 7 nucleotides agree with TRBD2. CDR1 is SNHLY, CDR2 FYNNEI, per germline. The CDR3 covers 14 residues. V was clipped by 7 bases and J by 3 bases; unmatched bases: 8. As DNA, the CDR3 is TGTGCCAGCAAGCTTTTAGCGGGTGAAGAGACCCAGTACTTC. Translated, it gives CASKLLAGEETQYF.

CDR3 amino acids: CASSYPGQVRYEQYF. CDR3 in DNA: TGTGCCAGCAGCTACCCGGGACAGGTGAGATACGAGCAGTACTTC. The chain is built from TRBV11-2 and TRBJ2-7, with 8 nucleotides matching TRBD1. Germline CDR1 SGHAT, CDR2 FQNNGV. The CDR3 consists of 15 residues. The junction had 9 bases not matched to a gene; V was cut back by 4 bases and J by 4 bases.

This clonotype was recorded at least ten times. CDR3 coding DNA: TGTGCCATCAGTGCGGGACAGCGCTACGAGCAGTACTTC. Encoded protein: CAISAGQRYEQYF. V is TRBV10-3 and J is TRBJ2-7; 7 bases map to TRBD1. The junction had 3 bases not matched to a gene; V was cut back by 4 bases and J by 3 bases. Germline lookup yields CDR1 ENHRY and CDR2 SYGVKD. The CDR3 covers 13 residues.

This clonotype was recorded at least ten times. This CDR3 fails to terminate in the conserved phenylalanine or tryptophan, so it likely reflects a read error. It is unclear where the CDR3 begins or ends on the DNA, so no DNA is shown, and the CDR3 is as TCRdb lists it. The genes are TRBV29-1 and TRBJ2-5; TRBD1 is the table's D call, not checked against the DNA. Counting both end residues, the CDR3 totals 10 amino acids. In germline, CDR1 is SQVTM, CDR2 ANQGSEA. CDR3: CSVDGTVSGV.

This rearrangement joins TRBV12-3 or TRBV12-4 to TRBJ1-1, with D possibly being TRBD1 (6 bases). V was cut by 2 bases and J by 4 bases, with 14 bases left in between. The CDR3 runs to 15 residues. CDR3 bases: TGTGCCAGCAGTTTACGTGGGGGCTGGGGCACTGAAGCTTTCTTT. It yields the protein CASSLRGGWGTEAFF.

This clonotype was counted a few times. V and J are TRBV6-5 and TRBJ2-5; 9 bases line up with TRBD1. The V segment lost 8 bases and the J segment 7 bases; nucleotides outside the gene matches: 11. Germline V CDR1 and CDR2: MNHEY, SVGAGI. This CDR3 comprises 14 residues. CDR3 protein: CASSGTGTFGTQYF. CDR3 nucleotides: TGTGCCAGCTCCGGGACAGGGACCTTCGGGACCCAGTACTTC.

This clonotype was seen at least ten times. V gene TRBV7-8 combines with J gene TRBJ2-7; D is ambiguous. The V gene's germline CDR1 is SGHVS and CDR2 FQNEAQ. Between the trimmed V and J ends, which lost 2 bases and 2 bases, there was a span of 4 bases. CDR3 size: 12 residues. CDR3 residues: CASSLPPYEQYF. As DNA, the CDR3 is TGTGCCAGCAGCTTACCACCCTACGAGCAGTACTTC.

This clonotype came up a few times. The chain uses TRBV7-9 and TRBJ2-5; 9 bases fit TRBD1. The length of the CDR3 is 14 residues. Germline loops: CDR1 SEHNR, CDR2 FQNEAQ (reference sequence). Trimming at V came to 8 bases and at J to 1 base, leaving 5 bases not matched to a gene. The CDR3 sequence is CASGDRAFQETQYF. Here the CDR3 DNA reads TGTGCCAGCGGGGACAGGGCCTTCCAAGAGACCCAGTACTTC.

This clonotype was detected a few times. This chain links TRBV6-2 or TRBV6-3 with TRBJ2-1; tentatively, D is TRBD2 (5 bases). Between the trimmed V and J ends, which lost 7 bases and 0 bases, there was a span of 16 bases. The CDR3 contains 16 residues. CDR1 MNHEY and CDR2 SVGEGT come from the germline V gene. CDR3 protein: CASKLGNHYSYNEQFF. The CDR3 coding sequence is TGTGCCAGCAAACTAGGCAACCACTACTCCTACAATGAGCAGTTCTTC.

This clonotype was counted at least ten times. The genes are TRBV28 and TRBJ1-1; D ambiguous. Trimming removed 5 bases from V and 8 bases from J, with 15 bases in between. Germline V gene data show CDR1 as MDHEN and CDR2 as SYDVKM. The CDR3 runs to 13 residues. In DNA, the CDR3 is TGTGCCAGCAGTCCCCCCGGATTGGGGGAAGCTTTCTTT. It codes for CASSPPGLGEAFF.

This clonotype was observed at least ten times. The CDR3 here is CASRVAGGETQYF. For the CDR3, the DNA is TGTGCCAGCAGGGTCGCGGGGGGAGAGACCCAGTACTTC. V and J are TRBV11-2 and TRBJ2-5; TRBD2 matches 8 bases. CDR1 and CDR2 from the germline V gene are SGHAT and FQNNGV. This CDR3 has 13 amino acids. V trimming: 6 bases; J trimming: 4 bases; junction bases outside the gene matches: 4.

This clonotype came up many times. The CDR3 DNA sequence: TGTGCCAGCAGCCGGTTTGACGAGCAGTACTTC. It encodes CASSRFDEQYF. The chain joins TRBV11-2 to TRBJ2-7; D gene uncertain. Trimming stripped 5 bases from V and 5 bases from J, with 7 bases between. Germline CDR1 and CDR2: SGHAT and FQNNGV. The CDR3 is 11 residues long.

This clonotype was recorded many times. The chain couples TRBV6-2 or TRBV6-3 to TRBJ2-4; 9 nucleotides align to TRBD1. Germline V gene lookup returns CDR1 MNHEY and CDR2 SVGEGT. The ends lost 5 bases at V and 6 bases at J; junction bases unmatched: 5. This CDR3 is built from 14 residues. CDR3 bases: TGTGCCAGCAGTACGCCGGGACAGGGAAACATTCAGTACTTC. Translating gives CASSTPGQGNIQYF.

This chain connects TRBV11-2 to TRBJ1-5; perhaps TRBD1 as D (6 bases). Trimming removed 0 bases at V and 5 bases at J, with 17 bases between. The CDR3 is 17 residues long. Germline V gives CDR1 SGHAT, CDR2 FQNNGV. The CDR3 here is CASSLDFLGRGDQPQHF. The CDR3 DNA follows: TGTGCCAGCAGCTTAGATTTTTTGGGCAGGGGTGATCAGCCCCAGCATTTT.